The rows below give T cell receptor beta chains drawn from one sample of a study of cytomegalovirus exposure and HLA in healthy donors. The table came from immunoSEQ multiplex PCR; TCRdb's copy has only in-frame clones and leaves some out. The sample lists around 190,000 clones, around 80% occurring once. Sequenced input: PBMCs. The receptors come from a woman under 40 in good health and CMV-seropositive. CDR3s include the opening cysteine and the closing phenylalanine or tryptophan. The order of the fields is CDR3 protein, CDR3 DNA, D gene, V gene, J gene, clone size. D genes are given only for firm matches. Clone size is stated in some rows and not others, as once, few, many or a class when expanded.

cdr3_aa: CASSYTQGYTF
cdr3_nt: TGTGCCAGCAGTTATACACAAGGCTACACCTTC
d_call: -
v_call: TRBV6-6
j_call: TRBJ1-2
clone_size: -

cdr3_aa: CASSLTSGGFSGANVLTF
cdr3_nt: TGCGCCAGCAGCCTTACCAGCGGGGGGTTCTCTGGGGCCAACGTCCTGACTTTC
d_call: TRBD2
v_call: TRBV4-3
j_call: TRBJ2-6
clone_size: few

cdr3_aa: CASSILDGVHEQYF
cdr3_nt: TGTGCCAGCAGTATTCTGGACGGGGTCCACGAGCAGTACTTC
d_call: -
v_call: TRBV27
j_call: TRBJ2-7
clone_size: -

cdr3_aa: CASSPAGYGEQYF
cdr3_nt: TGCGCCAGCAGCCCGGCAGGTTACGGCGAGCAGTACTTC
d_call: -
v_call: TRBV10-1
j_call: TRBJ2-7
clone_size: -

cdr3_aa: CASRVTGNNQPQHF
cdr3_nt: TGTGCCAGCAGGGTGACAGGGAACAATCAGCCCCAGCATTTT
d_call: TRBD1
v_call: TRBV6-6
j_call: TRBJ1-5
clone_size: -

cdr3_aa: CSVNHGGGNEKLFF
cdr3_nt: TGCAGCGTCAATCACGGGGGGGGTAATGAAAAACTGTTTTTT
d_call: -
v_call: TRBV29-1
j_call: TRBJ1-4
clone_size: -

cdr3_aa: CASSEDGSGRYGYTF
cdr3_nt: TGTGCCAGCAGTGAAGACGGGTCAGGGAGGTATGGCTACACCTTC
d_call: -
v_call: TRBV2
j_call: TRBJ1-2
clone_size: -

cdr3_aa: CASSVRLPAAEQFF
cdr3_nt: TGTGCCAGCAGCGTCCGGCTCCCGGCGGCTGAGCAGTTCTTC
d_call: -
v_call: TRBV7-9
j_call: TRBJ2-1
clone_size: -

cdr3_aa: CASSLRTGGGYGYTF
cdr3_nt: TGTGCCAGCAGCTTAAGGACAGGGGGGGGCTATGGCTACACCTTC
d_call: TRBD1
v_call: TRBV5-6
j_call: TRBJ1-2
clone_size: -

cdr3_aa: CACSPGDDSNQPQHF
cdr3_nt: TGTGCCTGTTCCCCCGGAGATGATAGCAATCAGCCCCAGCATTTT
d_call: -
v_call: TRBV30
j_call: TRBJ1-5
clone_size: few

cdr3_aa: CASSIPPGQGLMVQPQHF
cdr3_nt: TGTGCCAGTAGTATACCCCCGGGACAGGGCCTAATGGTGCAGCCCCAGCATTTT
d_call: TRBD1
v_call: TRBV19
j_call: TRBJ1-5
clone_size: -

cdr3_aa: CASNRAGGGYGYTF
cdr3_nt: TGTGCCAGCAACCGGGCAGGGGGCGGCTATGGCTACACCTTC
d_call: TRBD1
v_call: TRBV9
j_call: TRBJ1-2
clone_size: few

cdr3_aa: CATSRDRALNSNQPQHF
cdr3_nt: TGTGCCACCAGCAGAGACAGGGCCCTAAATAGCAATCAGCCCCAGCATTTT
d_call: -
v_call: TRBV15
j_call: TRBJ1-5
clone_size: -

cdr3_aa: CASSLAGVSEQYF
cdr3_nt: TGTGCCAGCAGCTTAGCGGGAGTGAGCGAGCAGTACTTC
d_call: -
v_call: TRBV7-9
j_call: TRBJ2-7
clone_size: -

cdr3_aa: CASSATSDAPRGNEQFF
cdr3_nt: TGTGCCAGCAGCGCTACTAGCGACGCCCCCCGGGGCAATGAGCAGTTCTTC
d_call: TRBD2
v_call: TRBV7-9
j_call: TRBJ2-1
clone_size: once

cdr3_aa: CASSLALERISYEQYF
cdr3_nt: TGTGCCAGCAGCTTGGCCCTGGAGAGGATCTCCTACGAGCAGTACTTC
d_call: -
v_call: TRBV5-6
j_call: TRBJ2-7
clone_size: -

cdr3_aa: CASSLGQISNQPQHF
cdr3_nt: TGTGCCAGCAGCTTGGGGCAGATTAGCAATCAGCCCCAGCATTTT
d_call: -
v_call: TRBV5-8
j_call: TRBJ1-5
clone_size: -

cdr3_aa: CASSSRSASYGYTF
cdr3_nt: TGTGCCAGCAGTTCCCGAAGCGCTAGCTATGGCTACACCTTC
d_call: -
v_call: TRBV27
j_call: TRBJ1-2
clone_size: -

cdr3_aa: CASSEKSWDNNYGYTF
cdr3_nt: TGTGCCAGCAGTGAGAAGTCTTGGGACAATAACTATGGCTACACCTTC
d_call: -
v_call: TRBV2
j_call: TRBJ1-2
clone_size: -

cdr3_aa: CASSLQGYSTDTQYF
cdr3_nt: TGCGCCAGCAGCTTGCAGGGATATAGCACAGATACGCAGTATTTT
d_call: -
v_call: TRBV5-1
j_call: TRBJ2-3
clone_size: once

cdr3_aa: CASSLDAGGPLDTQYF
cdr3_nt: TGTGCCAGCAGCTTAGATGCGGGAGGGCCTTTGGATACGCAGTATTTT
d_call: TRBD2
v_call: TRBV7-8
j_call: TRBJ2-3
clone_size: few

cdr3_aa: CASSSNRGGGELFF
cdr3_nt: TGTGCCAGCAGCTCCAACCGGGGGGGCGGGGAGCTGTTTTTT
d_call: TRBD2
v_call: TRBV11-2
j_call: TRBJ2-2
clone_size: -

cdr3_aa: CASSEAPYNSPLHF
cdr3_nt: TGTGCCAGCAGTGAAGCGCCCTATAATTCACCCCTCCACTTT
d_call: -
v_call: TRBV25-1
j_call: TRBJ1-6
clone_size: -

cdr3_aa: CASSQIDGARGANVLTF
cdr3_nt: TGCGCCAGCAGCCAAATAGATGGGGCGAGGGGGGCCAACGTCCTGACTTTC
d_call: -
v_call: TRBV4-1
j_call: TRBJ2-6
clone_size: -

cdr3_aa: CASTDIERNQPQHF
cdr3_nt: TGTGCCAGTACGGACATAGAGCGCAATCAGCCCCAGCATTTT
d_call: -
v_call: TRBV19
j_call: TRBJ1-5
clone_size: -

cdr3_aa: CASNPPGGETQYF
cdr3_nt: TGCGCCAGCAACCCCCCAGGGGGGGAGACCCAGTACTTC
d_call: -
v_call: TRBV5-1
j_call: TRBJ2-5
clone_size: -

cdr3_aa: CASSRRDRPNNQPQHF
cdr3_nt: TGTGCCAGTAGTAGACGGGACAGACCTAACAATCAGCCCCAGCATTTT
d_call: TRBD1
v_call: TRBV19
j_call: TRBJ1-5
clone_size: -

cdr3_aa: CASSSRDYNQPQHF
cdr3_nt: TGTGCCAGCAGCTCCAGGGACTACAATCAGCCCCAGCATTTT
d_call: -
v_call: TRBV11-2
j_call: TRBJ1-5
clone_size: -

cdr3_aa: CASDQGSYNEQFF
cdr3_nt: TGTGCCAGCGATCAGGGCTCCTACAATGAGCAGTTCTTC
d_call: -
v_call: TRBV28
j_call: TRBJ2-1
clone_size: -

cdr3_aa: CASSDGQAKNIQYF
cdr3_nt: TGTGCCAGCAGTGACGGACAGGCCAAAAACATTCAGTACTTC
d_call: -
v_call: TRBV6-1
j_call: TRBJ2-4
clone_size: -

cdr3_aa: CASSSRDKTYEQYF
cdr3_nt: TGTGCCAGCAGCAGCCGGGACAAGACCTACGAGCAGTACTTC
d_call: -
v_call: TRBV11-3
j_call: TRBJ2-7
clone_size: few

cdr3_aa: CAGQGAQETQYF
cdr3_nt: TGTGCCGGACAGGGGGCCCAAGAGACCCAGTACTTC
d_call: TRBD1
v_call: TRBV30
j_call: TRBJ2-5
clone_size: -

cdr3_aa: CASSARPGGFEKLFF
cdr3_nt: TGTGCCAGCAGCGCTCGTCCCGGAGGTTTTGAAAAACTGTTTTTT
d_call: -
v_call: TRBV9
j_call: TRBJ1-4
clone_size: -

cdr3_aa: CASSQILAGVGNEQFF
cdr3_nt: TGCGCCAGCAGCCAAATACTAGCGGGAGTGGGAAATGAGCAGTTCTTC
d_call: TRBD2
v_call: TRBV4-3
j_call: TRBJ2-1
clone_size: -

cdr3_aa: CASTWTSGRGNEQFF
cdr3_nt: TGTGCCAGTACTTGGACTAGCGGGAGGGGAAATGAGCAGTTCTTC
d_call: TRBD2
v_call: TRBV19
j_call: TRBJ2-1
clone_size: -

cdr3_aa: CASSKTGYEQYF
cdr3_nt: TGTGCCAGCAGCAAGACAGGTTACGAGCAGTACTTC
d_call: -
v_call: TRBV9
j_call: TRBJ2-7
clone_size: -

cdr3_aa: CASSLGTSPYEQYF
cdr3_nt: TGCGCCAGCAGCTTGGGGACTAGCCCCTACGAGCAGTACTTC
d_call: TRBD2
v_call: TRBV5-1
j_call: TRBJ2-7
clone_size: -

cdr3_aa: CASSPLNDRAGYTF
cdr3_nt: TGTGCCAGCAGTCCCCTCAACGACAGGGCTGGCTACACCTTC
d_call: TRBD1
v_call: TRBV11-2
j_call: TRBJ1-2
clone_size: -

cdr3_aa: CASSPGTITPNTEAFF
cdr3_nt: TGTGCCAGCAGCCCCGGGACAATAACCCCTAACACTGAAGCTTTCTTT
d_call: -
v_call: TRBV7-9
j_call: TRBJ1-1
clone_size: few

cdr3_aa: CASSIDRAAVGYTF
cdr3_nt: TGTGCCAGTAGTATAGATCGAGCGGCAGTTGGCTACACCTTC
d_call: -
v_call: TRBV19
j_call: TRBJ1-2
clone_size: -

cdr3_aa: CATSRDPGTSGNEQFF
cdr3_nt: TGTGCCACCAGCAGAGATCCCGGGACTAGCGGGAATGAGCAGTTCTTC
d_call: TRBD2
v_call: TRBV15
j_call: TRBJ2-1
clone_size: -

cdr3_aa: CASSQVFGQGASETQYF
cdr3_nt: TGCGCCAGCAGCCAAGTTTTCGGACAGGGGGCGTCAGAGACCCAGTACTTC
d_call: TRBD1
v_call: TRBV4-1
j_call: TRBJ2-5
clone_size: -

cdr3_aa: CASSLEGFEQYF
cdr3_nt: TGCGCCAGCAGCTTGGAGGGGTTCGAGCAGTACTTC
d_call: -
v_call: TRBV5-1
j_call: TRBJ2-7
clone_size: -

cdr3_aa: CASSLPKLKLAKNIQYF
cdr3_nt: TGTGCCAGCAGTTTACCAAAATTAAAACTAGCCAAAAACATTCAGTACTTC
d_call: -
v_call: TRBV27
j_call: TRBJ2-4
clone_size: -

cdr3_aa: CASSLDRTGVGYTF
cdr3_nt: TGTGCCAGCAGCTTAGATCGGACAGGGGTAGGCTACACCTTC
d_call: TRBD1
v_call: TRBV11-2
j_call: TRBJ1-2
clone_size: -

cdr3_aa: CASSQQLQGHEKLFF
cdr3_nt: TGTGCCAGCAGTCAACAGTTACAGGGGCATGAAAAACTGTTTTTT
d_call: TRBD1
v_call: TRBV2
j_call: TRBJ1-4
clone_size: -

cdr3_aa: CSVETGGGTDTQYF
cdr3_nt: TGCAGCGTTGAAACAGGGGGCGGCACAGATACGCAGTATTTT
d_call: TRBD1
v_call: TRBV29-1
j_call: TRBJ2-3
clone_size: -

cdr3_aa: CASSFTGAGGNYGYTF
cdr3_nt: TGCGCCAGCAGCTTCACTGGCGCGGGGGGTAACTATGGCTACACCTTC
d_call: -
v_call: TRBV5-1
j_call: TRBJ1-2
clone_size: -

cdr3_aa: CASSYSPGNGNTIYF
cdr3_nt: TGTGCCAGCAGTTACTCTCCAGGGAACGGAAACACCATATATTTT
d_call: -
v_call: TRBV6-5
j_call: TRBJ1-3
clone_size: -

cdr3_aa: CASSDSKRGDNNEQFF
cdr3_nt: TGTGCCAGCAGTGACTCGAAGCGGGGGGATAACAATGAGCAGTTCTTC
d_call: TRBD2
v_call: TRBV6-4
j_call: TRBJ2-1
clone_size: few

cdr3_aa: CASSLGGGVGQPQHF
cdr3_nt: TGCGCCAGCAGCTTGGGAGGGGGGGTAGGGCAGCCCCAGCATTTT
d_call: -
v_call: TRBV5-1
j_call: TRBJ1-5
clone_size: once

cdr3_aa: CASSLEGGSPLHF
cdr3_nt: TGTGCCAGCAGCTTAGAAGGAGGGTCACCCCTCCACTTT
d_call: -
v_call: TRBV7-9
j_call: TRBJ1-6
clone_size: -